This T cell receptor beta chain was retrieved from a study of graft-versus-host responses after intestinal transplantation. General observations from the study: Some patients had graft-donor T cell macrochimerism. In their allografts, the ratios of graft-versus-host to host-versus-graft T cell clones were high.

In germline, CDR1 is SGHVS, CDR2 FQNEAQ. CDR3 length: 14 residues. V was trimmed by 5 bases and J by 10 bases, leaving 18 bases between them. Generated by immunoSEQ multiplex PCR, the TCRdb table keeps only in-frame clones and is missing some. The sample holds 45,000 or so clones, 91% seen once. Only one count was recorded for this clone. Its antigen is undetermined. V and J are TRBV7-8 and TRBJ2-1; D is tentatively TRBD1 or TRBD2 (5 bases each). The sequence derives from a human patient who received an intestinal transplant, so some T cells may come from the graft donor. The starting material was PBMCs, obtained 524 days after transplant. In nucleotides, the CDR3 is TGTGCCAGCAGCCCCTCAGGGACCCTCAGGGAGCAGTTCTTC. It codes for CASSPSGTLREQFF.